The 15 T cell receptor beta chains reported below all come from one sample, sequenced in a study of response to subunit inactivated influenza vaccine. In TCRdb, the RT-PCR reads were re-called with MiXCR into one record per CDR3 protein. The sample lists about 520,000 distinct CDR3 sequences, roughly 25% seen once, with approximately 2% in the top ten. The sequences come from CD4+ T cells sorted from PBMCs, collected 5 to 6 days after vaccination. Receptors were obtained from a man between 45 and 60 years old who received an inactivated influenza vaccine.

In this sample, this clonotype turned up a few times. J is TRBJ2-5 and V is TRBV4-2; TRBD2 might be the D (6 bases). V lost 1 base and J lost 5, with 8 bases in between. CDR1 is LGHNA, CDR2 YNFKEQ, per germline. The CDR3 runs to 13 residues. The CDR3 nucleotides are TGTGCCAGCAGCCAAGGTGGGGGGGAGACCCAGTACTTC. Its protein product is CASSQGGGETQYF.

The rearrangement uses TRBV29-1 and TRBJ2-3; the D is unclear. Deletions cut 4 bases from V and 4 bases from J, with 12 bases between. This CDR3 is built from 13 residues. CDR1 and CDR2 from the germline V gene are SQVTM and ANQGSEA. CDR3 sequence (DNA): TGCAGCGTTGGAACTACAGAGGCAGATACGCAGTATTTT. This gives the protein CSVGTTEADTQYF.

The J gene is TRBJ2-3, the V gene TRBV20-1, with TRBD2 matching 9 bases. CDR3 size: 15 residues. Germline assignment: CDR1 DFQATT and CDR2 SNEGSKA (reference sequence). J was trimmed by 6 bases and V by 3 bases; bases with no gene match: 10. The CDR3 region is CSARGPRGRADTQYF. CDR3 nucleotides: TGCAGTGCTAGGGGGCCCCGCGGGAGGGCCGATACGCAGTATTTT.

The V gene is TRBV20-1, the J gene TRBJ2-3, with TRBD1 matching over 7 bases. Trimming cost V 5 bases and J 1 base; bases outside gene matches: 6. The CDR3 has 14 residues. In germline, CDR1 is DFQATT, CDR2 SNEGSKA (reference sequence). This CDR3 is CSAYPGTGTDTQYF. CDR3 in DNA: TGCAGTGCTTACCCCGGGACAGGCACAGATACGCAGTATTTT.

This chain connects TRBV23-1 to TRBJ2-4; maybe TRBD1 (6 bases). TRBV23-1 is designated an ORF whose function remains uncertain. V lost 1 base and J lost 7, with 17 bases in between. This CDR3 comprises 16 residues. The CDR3 DNA is TGCGCCAGCAGTCAATACAGCCCGCCCCAGGGGAACATTCAGTACTTC. Its protein is CASSQYSPPQGNIQYF.

This chain links TRBV7-3 with TRBJ2-1; 8 bases agree with TRBD2. Germline V CDR1 and CDR2: SGHTA, FQGTGA. V lost 5 bases, J lost 6 bases, and 9 bases stayed unmatched. The length of the CDR3 is 15 residues. The CDR3 sequence: CASSAAGVPSNEQFF. CDR3 nucleotide sequence: TGTGCCAGCAGCGCAGCGGGAGTCCCCTCCAATGAGCAGTTCTTC.

In this sample, this clonotype turned up a few times. The genes are TRBV7-6 and TRBJ2-7; 8 positions agree with TRBD2. This CDR3 has 14 amino acids. V shed 3 bases, J shed 6 bases, and the junction held 7 bases outside the gene matches. The germline CDR1 and CDR2 sequences are SGHVS and FNYEAQ. CDR3: CASSFEREKGEQYF. The CDR3 coding sequence is TGTGCCAGCAGCTTTGAGCGGGAGAAGGGCGAGCAGTACTTC. Full variable domain (remainder filled in from reference TRBV7-6 and TRBJ2-7): GAGVSQSPRYKVTKRGQDVALRCDPISGHVSLYWYRQALGQGPEFLTYFNYEAQQDKSGLPNDRFSAERPEGSISTLTIQRTEQRDSAMYRCASSFEREKGEQYFGPGTRLTVT.

The count of this clonotype is one. J is TRBJ2-3 and V is TRBV6-1; TRBD2 agrees at 12 bases. The junction had 8 bases not matched to a gene; V was cut back by 5 bases and J by 5 bases. The CDR3 is made up of 16 amino acids. Germline CDR1 MNHNS, CDR2 SASEGT. Written as DNA, the CDR3 is TGTGCCAGCAGTAAGACTAGCGGGAGAAACAAAGATACGCAGTATTTT. As protein: CASSKTSGRNKDTQYF.

The chain recombines TRBV6-5 with TRBJ2-7; 9 nucleotides agree with TRBD2. V lost 0 bases to trimming and J lost 4 bases; unmatched junction nucleotides: 7. This CDR3 has 16 amino acids. Germline CDR1 MNHEY, CDR2 SVGAGI. The CDR3 DNA reads TGTGCCAGCAGTTACTCGAATCTAGCGGGAATGTACGAGCAGTACTTC. This codes for CASSYSNLAGMYEQYF.

This clonotype was counted between two and nine times. The chain combines TRBV29-1 with TRBJ2-1, with no clear D. The CDR3 consists of 12 residues. Looked up from germline, CDR1 is SQVTM and CDR2 is ANQGSEA. Trimming took off 3 bases at V and 13 bases at J, with 16 bases between the two ends. DNA of the CDR3: TGCAGCGTTGAGGAAACACGATCCATACAGTTCTTC. Residues: CSVEETRSIQFF.

V is TRBV5-1 and J is TRBJ1-3; the match to TRBD1 covers 8 bases. V lost 4 bases and J lost 3; bases outside the gene matches: 6. Germline values: CDR1 SGHRS, CDR2 YFSETQ. This CDR3 has 15 amino acids. CDR3 DNA sequence: TGCGCCAGCAGCCGCCAGGGACAGGATGGAAACACCATATATTTT. Protein product: CASSRQGQDGNTIYF.

This clonotype occurred many times. The V and J genes are TRBV12-3 or TRBV12-4 and TRBJ2-5, with D perhaps TRBD1 or TRBD2 (6 bases each). CDR3 length: 14 residues. V lost 1 base to trimming and J lost 4 bases, with 10 bases between them. CDR3 nucleotides: TGTGCCAGCAGTTTAGGTACGGGGGCAGAGACCCAGTACTTC. This codes for CASSLGTGAETQYF.

This chain connects TRBV12-3 or TRBV12-4 to TRBJ2-7; TRBD2 agrees at 8 bases. J gave up 4 bases and V 2 bases, and 7 bases lay outside the gene matches. CDR3 length: 15 amino acids. CDR3 in amino acids: CASSLTGGFKYEQYF. CDR3 sequence (DNA): TGTGCCAGCAGTTTAACGGGAGGGTTCAAGTACGAGCAGTACTTC.

Written as DNA, the CDR3 is TGTGCCAGCAGCACCGGTGGTAGCTCCTACGAGCAGTACTTC. As protein: CASSTGGSSYEQYF. The rearrangement joins TRBV7-2 to TRBJ2-7; D not resolved. This CDR3 contains 14 residues. V gave up 5 bases and J gave up 0 bases, with 11 bases separating them. Germline CDR1 is SGHTA and CDR2 is FQGNSA.

Only a few counts were recorded for this clonotype. V gene TRBV10-3 combines with J gene TRBJ2-7; D unclear. Germline V gene data show CDR1 as ENHRY and CDR2 as SYGVKD. Trimming stripped 10 bases from V and 1 base from J, with 14 bases between. The CDR3 runs to 13 residues. The chain's CDR3 is CATNRPQSYEQYF. CDR3 bases: TGTGCCACCAACCGGCCACAGTCCTACGAGCAGTACTTC.